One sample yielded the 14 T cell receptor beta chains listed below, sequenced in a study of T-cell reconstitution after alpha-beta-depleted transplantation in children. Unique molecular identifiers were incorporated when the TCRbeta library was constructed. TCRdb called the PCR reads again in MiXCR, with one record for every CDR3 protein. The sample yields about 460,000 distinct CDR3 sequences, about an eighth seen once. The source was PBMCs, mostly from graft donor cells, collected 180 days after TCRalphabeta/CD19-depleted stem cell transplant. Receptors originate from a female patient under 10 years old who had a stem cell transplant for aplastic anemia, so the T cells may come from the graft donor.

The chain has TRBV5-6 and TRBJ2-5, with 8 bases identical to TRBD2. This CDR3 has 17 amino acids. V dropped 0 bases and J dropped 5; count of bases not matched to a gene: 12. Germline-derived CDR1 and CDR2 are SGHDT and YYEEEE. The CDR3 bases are TGTGCCAGCAGCTTGGCCGGGGATTGGCGGGAGGTCGAGACCCAGTACTTC. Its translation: CASSLAGDWREVETQYF.

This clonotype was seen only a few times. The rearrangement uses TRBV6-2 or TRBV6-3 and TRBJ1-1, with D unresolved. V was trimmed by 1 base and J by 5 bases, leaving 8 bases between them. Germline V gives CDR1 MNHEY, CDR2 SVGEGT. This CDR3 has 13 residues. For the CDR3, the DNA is TGTGCCAGCAGTTACTTATGGAGGACTGAAGCTTTCTTT. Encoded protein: CASSYLWRTEAFF.

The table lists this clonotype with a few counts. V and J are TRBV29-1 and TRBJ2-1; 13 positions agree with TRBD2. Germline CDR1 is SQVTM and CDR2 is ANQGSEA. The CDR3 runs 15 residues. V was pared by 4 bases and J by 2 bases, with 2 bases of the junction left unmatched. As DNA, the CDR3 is TGCAGCGTTGGGGGACTAGCGGGGACCTACAATGAGCAGTTCTTC. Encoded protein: CSVGGLAGTYNEQFF.

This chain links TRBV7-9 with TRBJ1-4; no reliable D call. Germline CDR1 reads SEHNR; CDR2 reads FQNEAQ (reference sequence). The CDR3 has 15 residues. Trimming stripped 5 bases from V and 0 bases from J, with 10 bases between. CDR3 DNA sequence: TGTGCCAGCAGCCGGCACACCTCAACTAATGAAAAACTGTTTTTT. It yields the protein CASSRHTSTNEKLFF.

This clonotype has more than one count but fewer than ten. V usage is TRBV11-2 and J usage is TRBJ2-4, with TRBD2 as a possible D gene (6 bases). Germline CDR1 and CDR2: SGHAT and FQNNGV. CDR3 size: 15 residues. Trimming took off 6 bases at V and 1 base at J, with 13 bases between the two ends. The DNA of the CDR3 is TGTGCCAGCAGGGTTACGGGGGTGGCCAAAAACATTCAGTACTTC. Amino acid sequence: CASRVTGVAKNIQYF.

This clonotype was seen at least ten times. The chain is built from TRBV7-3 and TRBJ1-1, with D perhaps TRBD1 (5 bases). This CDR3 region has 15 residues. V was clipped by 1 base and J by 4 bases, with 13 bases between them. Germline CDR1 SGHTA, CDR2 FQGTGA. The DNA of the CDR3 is TGTGCCAGCAGCTTAATAGGAGGGGACTTCACTGAAGCTTTCTTT. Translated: CASSLIGGDFTEAFF.

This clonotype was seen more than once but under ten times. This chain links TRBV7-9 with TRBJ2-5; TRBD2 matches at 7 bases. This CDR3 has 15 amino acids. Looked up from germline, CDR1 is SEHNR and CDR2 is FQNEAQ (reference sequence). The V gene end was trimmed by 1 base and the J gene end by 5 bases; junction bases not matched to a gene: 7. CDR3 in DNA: TGTGCCAGCAGCTTAGACGGGACTACTAGGGAGACCCAGTACTTC. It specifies CASSLDGTTRETQYF. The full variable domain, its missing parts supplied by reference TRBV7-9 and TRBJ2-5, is DTGVSQNPRHKITKRGQNVTFRCDPISEHNRLYWYRQTLGQGPEFLTYFQNEAQLEKSRLLSDRFSAERPKGSFSTLEIQRTEQGDSAMYLCASSLDGTTRETQYFGPGTRLLVL.

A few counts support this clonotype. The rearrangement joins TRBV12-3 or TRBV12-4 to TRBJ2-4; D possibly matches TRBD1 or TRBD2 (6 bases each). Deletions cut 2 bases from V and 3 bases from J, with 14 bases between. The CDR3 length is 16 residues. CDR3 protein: CASSLSRGAGKNIQYF. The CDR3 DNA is TGTGCCAGCAGTTTATCTAGGGGGGCTGGCAAAAACATTCAGTACTTC.

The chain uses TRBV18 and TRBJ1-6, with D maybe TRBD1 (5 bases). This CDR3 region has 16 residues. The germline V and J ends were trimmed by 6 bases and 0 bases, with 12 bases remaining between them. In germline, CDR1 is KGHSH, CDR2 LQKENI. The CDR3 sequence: CASSPNRSSYNSPLHF. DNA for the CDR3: TGTGCCAGCTCCCCTAACAGGAGCTCCTATAATTCACCCCTCCACTTT.

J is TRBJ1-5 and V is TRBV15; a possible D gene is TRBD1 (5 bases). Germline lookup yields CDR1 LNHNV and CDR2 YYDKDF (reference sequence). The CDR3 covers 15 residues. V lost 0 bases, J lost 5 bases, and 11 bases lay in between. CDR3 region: CATSRDLQAYQPQHF. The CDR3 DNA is TGTGCCACCAGCAGAGATCTACAGGCTTATCAGCCCCAGCATTTT.

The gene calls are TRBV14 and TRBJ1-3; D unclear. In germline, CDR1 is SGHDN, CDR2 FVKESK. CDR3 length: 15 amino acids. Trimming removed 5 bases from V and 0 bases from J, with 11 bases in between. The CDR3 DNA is TGTGCCAGCAGCGATTGGCCCCCCTCTGGAAACACCATATATTTT. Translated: CASSDWPPSGNTIYF. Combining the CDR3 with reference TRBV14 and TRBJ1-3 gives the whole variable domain EAGVTQFPSHSVIEKGQTVTLRCDPISGHDNLYWYRRVMGKEIKFLLHFVKESKQDESGMPNNRFLAERTGGTYSTLKVQPAELEDSGVYFCASSDWPPSGNTIYFGEGSWLTVV.

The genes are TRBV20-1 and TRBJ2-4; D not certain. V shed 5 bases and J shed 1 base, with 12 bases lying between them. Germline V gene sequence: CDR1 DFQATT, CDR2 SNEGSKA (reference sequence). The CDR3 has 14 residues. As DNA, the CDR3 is TGCAGTGCTCTTCCGGCACCCGCCAAAAACATTCAGTACTTC. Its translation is CSALPAPAKNIQYF.

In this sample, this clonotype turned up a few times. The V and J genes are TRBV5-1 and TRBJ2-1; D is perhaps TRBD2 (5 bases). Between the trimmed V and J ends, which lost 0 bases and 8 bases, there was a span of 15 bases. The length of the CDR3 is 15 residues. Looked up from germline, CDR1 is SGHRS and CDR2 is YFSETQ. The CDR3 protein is CASSLALARRDEQFF. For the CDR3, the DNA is TGCGCCAGCAGCTTGGCCCTAGCCCGACGGGATGAGCAGTTCTTC.

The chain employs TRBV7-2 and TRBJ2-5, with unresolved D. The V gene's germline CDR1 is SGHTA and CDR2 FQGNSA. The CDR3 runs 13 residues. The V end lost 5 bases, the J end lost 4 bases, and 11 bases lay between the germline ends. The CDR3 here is CASSQAVRETQYF. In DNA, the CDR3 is TGTGCCAGCAGCCAAGCAGTCCGAGAGACCCAGTACTTC.